What follows are 24 T cell receptor beta chains derived from one specimen sequenced in a study of circulating and synovial CD4+ cells in juvenile arthritis (TCRdb year 2014). The library was obtained by the immunoSEQ multiplex PCR assay. The source is immuneACCESS, and TCRdb retained only in-frame sequences with V and J called. Part of the clones is not carried over; for the studies checked, unresolved V genes explain less than half of this, and the remainder is unexplained. Across this sample there are around 16,000 clones, with approximately 90% seen only once. The ten largest clonotypes hold approximately 0.7% of the sample. Specimen: CD4+ T cells from blood. Receptors originate from a human donor with juvenile idiopathic arthritis.

The chain links TRBV6-5 to TRBJ1-4; weak D call: TRBD1 (5 bases). CDR1 MNHEY and CDR2 SVGAGI come from the germline V gene. The CDR3 runs 14 residues. V was pared by 6 bases and J by 3 bases, with 11 bases between. CDR3 sequence (DNA): TGTGCCAGCAGCCCCCAAGGGGCTAATGAAAAACTGTTTTTT. Its translation is CASSPQGANEKLFF.

J is TRBJ2-3 and V is TRBV5-1; the match to TRBD1 covers 9 bases. Trimming removed 5 bases from V and 1 base from J; junction bases left unmatched: 11. The germline CDR1 and CDR2 sequences are SGHRS and YFSETQ. The CDR3 totals 17 residues. Written as DNA, the CDR3 is TGCGCCAGCAGTTCCGGGACAGGGATCGTTGGCACAGATACGCAGTATTTT. Protein: CASSSGTGIVGTDTQYF.

This clone was seen once. This specimen includes other DNA sequences encoding the same CDR3. CDR3 sequence reads: CASSPPGLSSYNEQFF. In DNA form, the CDR3 reads TGTGCCAGCTCACCCCCGGGACTGAGCTCCTACAATGAGCAGTTCTTC. The chain has TRBV18 and TRBJ2-1; D might be TRBD2 (6 bases). Germline CDR1 is KGHSH and CDR2 is LQKENI. V lost 3 bases, J lost 0 bases, and 12 bases lay in between. The CDR3 sequence is 16 residues long.

The rearrangement links TRBV7-2 to TRBJ2-3, with D perhaps matching TRBD1 (5 bases). Trimming shortened V by 5 bases and J by 4 bases, and 13 bases separated the two germline ends. The CDR3 consists of 14 residues. Germline V gene sequence: CDR1 SGHTA, CDR2 FQGNSA. The CDR3 DNA reads TGTGCCAGCAGCAGGGGCCTCGGACCAGATACGCAGTATTTT. Translation gives CASSRGLGPDTQYF.

This chain connects TRBV18 to TRBJ1-5; 9 nucleotides line up with TRBD1. The CDR3 sequence is 14 residues long. J gave up 5 bases and V 4 bases, and 3 bases lay outside the gene matches. Per the germline V gene, CDR1 is KGHSH and CDR2 is LQKENI. In DNA form, the CDR3 reads TGTGCCAGCTCACAAAGGGACAGGGATCAGCCCCAGCATTTT. Amino acids: CASSQRDRDQPQHF.

The chain combines TRBV4-1 with TRBJ1-1; D unresolved. Germline V gives CDR1 MGHRA, CDR2 YSYEKL. The V and J ends lost 0 bases and 0 bases respectively, with 5 bases between them. There are 14 residues in the CDR3. The CDR3 nucleotides read TGCGCCAGCAGCCAAGATACTGTGAACACTGAAGCTTTCTTT. It translates to CASSQDTVNTEAFF.

The chain recombines TRBV7-9 with TRBJ2-6; D is unresolved. CDR3 length: 14 residues. V lost 8 bases and J 1 base, leaving 9 bases between the germline ends. Germline lookup yields CDR1 SEHNR and CDR2 FQNEAQ (reference sequence). The CDR3 spells CASLIGSGANVLTF. CDR3 coding DNA: TGTGCCAGCCTCATCGGGTCTGGGGCCAACGTCCTGACTTTC.

The chain recombines TRBV7-3 with TRBJ2-1; 10 bases map to TRBD1. Germline-derived CDR1 and CDR2 are SGHTA and FQGTGA. With 4 bases clipped from V and 9 bases from J, the junction kept 9 bases outside the gene matches. The length of the CDR3 is 15 residues. This CDR3 reads CASSSQGQGHGEQFF. The DNA of the CDR3 is TGTGCCAGCAGCTCACAGGGACAGGGGCACGGTGAGCAGTTCTTC.

The chain joins TRBV5-8 to TRBJ2-5, with 8 bases matching TRBD1. This CDR3 is built from 14 residues. Germline assignment: CDR1 SGHTS and CDR2 YDEGEE. The junction had 7 bases not matched to a gene; V was cut back by 4 bases and J by 5 bases. The CDR3 is CASSRDRTRETQYF. CDR3 nucleotide sequence: TGTGCCAGCAGCAGGGACAGGACTCGCGAGACCCAGTACTTC.

With regard to this clone: The same CDR3 can be traced to other DNA sequences in this sample. The rearrangement links TRBV12-5 to TRBJ2-5; TRBD2 matches at 8 bases. The CDR3 covers 15 residues. Germline trimming cut 4 bases from V and 4 bases from J; bases unmatched to any gene: 8. Germline lookup yields CDR1 LGHNT and CDR2 FRNRAP. The CDR3: CASGSWLAGGETQYF. The DNA for the CDR3 is TGTGCTAGTGGTTCCTGGCTAGCGGGCGGAGAGACCCAGTACTTC.

A word on this clone: Since no conserved phenylalanine or tryptophan closes the CDR3, a read error is the likely cause. V and J are TRBV9 and TRBJ1-2; 7 bases line up with TRBD1. The J segment lost 5 bases and the V segment lost 4 bases, leaving 11 bases of the junction unmatched. CDR1 is SGDLS, CDR2 YYNGEE, per germline. This CDR3 has 15 residues. CDR3: CASSLGSRGQYGYTL. DNA of the CDR3: TGTGCCAGCAGCCTCGGATCGCGGGGACAGTATGGCTACACCCTC.

V is TRBV14 and J is TRBJ2-1, with D maybe TRBD2 (6 bases). The germline V and J ends were trimmed by 3 bases and 12 bases, with 12 bases remaining between them. CDR3 length: 12 amino acids. The V gene's germline CDR1 is SGHDN and CDR2 FVKESK. The chain's CDR3 is CASSHGGKRQFF. The CDR3 coding sequence is TGTGCCAGCAGCCATGGGGGGAAAAGGCAGTTCTTC.

The gene calls are TRBV12-5 and TRBJ1-3; unclear D gene. V gave up 1 base and J gave up 4 bases, with 8 bases separating them. The CDR3 loop spans 14 amino acids. Germline CDR1 is LGHNT and CDR2 is FRNRAP. The CDR3 here is CASGLGPSGNTIYF. CDR3 sequence (DNA): TGTGCTAGTGGTTTGGGGCCTTCCGGAAACACCATATATTTT.

The rearrangement joins TRBV19 to TRBJ2-5; D is uncertain. V was shortened by 0 bases and J by 5 bases, with 7 bases between the two germline ends. Germline V gives CDR1 LNHDA, CDR2 SQIVND (reference sequence). CDR3 length: 13 residues. Here the CDR3 reads CASSIDAEETQYF. The DNA of the CDR3 is TGTGCCAGTAGTATAGATGCGGAGGAGACCCAGTACTTC.

The V gene is TRBV9, the J gene TRBJ2-5, with D unresolved. Trimming removed 0 bases from V and 3 bases from J, with 6 bases in between. The CDR3 has 13 amino acids. Germline V CDR1 and CDR2: SGDLS, YYNGEE. The DNA of the CDR3 is TGTGCCAGCAGCGTAGATCCAGAAGAGACCCAGTACTTC. It is translated as CASSVDPEETQYF.

The rearrangement links TRBV7-9 to TRBJ2-7, with D unresolved. CDR1 and CDR2 from the germline V gene are SEHNR and FQNEAQ (reference sequence). The V gene lost 2 bases and the J gene lost 2 bases, with 7 bases spanning the gap. This CDR3 has 13 amino acids. The chain's CDR3 is CASSLIFPYEQYF. CDR3 bases: TGTGCCAGCAGCTTAATCTTTCCCTACGAGCAGTACTTC. Looking up the rest from reference TRBV7-9 and TRBJ2-7 gives the full variable domain: DTGVSQNPRHKITKRGQNVTFRCDPISEHNRLYWYRQTLGQGPEFLTYFQNEAQLEKSRLLSDRFSAERPKGSFSTLEIQRTEQGDSAMYLCASSLIFPYEQYFGPGTRLTVT.

CDR3 DNA: TGTGCCAGCAGTCAACTGAGAGGACAGGGGAACACTGAAGCTTTCTTT. It is translated as CASSQLRGQGNTEAFF. The chain recombines TRBV27 with TRBJ1-1, with TRBD1 matching 8 bases. The germline V gene encodes CDR1 MNHEY and CDR2 SMNVEV (reference sequence). This CDR3 comprises 16 residues. The V segment lost 5 bases and the J segment 1 base; nucleotides outside the gene matches: 9.

The rearrangement joins TRBV6-6 to TRBJ1-1; D is ambiguous. Germline-derived CDR1 and CDR2 are MNHNY and SVGAGI (reference sequence). Between the trimmed V and J ends, which lost 5 bases and 1 base, there was a span of 8 bases. The CDR3 loop spans 13 amino acids. The CDR3 reads CASSQSPNTEAFF. The CDR3 DNA follows: TGTGCCAGCAGTCAATCCCCGAACACTGAAGCTTTCTTT.

A few counts support this clone. The chain couples TRBV29-1 to TRBJ1-2; 8 nucleotides match TRBD1. This CDR3 spans 15 amino acids. Trimming took 5 bases from V and 8 from J; bases not matched to a gene: 16. The germline V gene encodes CDR1 SQVTM and CDR2 ANQGSEA. CDR3 protein: CSVPSGDRHLGGYTF. The CDR3 nucleotides are TGCAGCGTTCCGAGTGGGGACAGGCATTTGGGAGGCTACACCTTC.

The chain has TRBV10-3 and TRBJ2-3; possibly TRBD1 for D (5 bases). The CDR3 length is 14 residues. V was cut by 10 bases and J by 1 base, with 15 bases left in between. Germline CDR1 and CDR2: ENHRY and SYGVKD. The CDR3 DNA reads as TGTGCCACCACCGACAGAGGACGCACAGATACGCAGTATTTT. Encoded protein: CATTDRGRTDTQYF.

In its sample, this clone was seen a few times. The V call is TRBV19, the J call TRBJ2-7, with TRBD2 matching 12 bases. The CDR3 sequence is 15 residues long. The V segment lost 5 bases and the J segment 0 bases; nucleotides outside the gene matches: 2. Germline-derived CDR1 and CDR2 are LNHDA and SQIVND (reference sequence). The CDR3 coding sequence is TGTGCCAGTAGTTGGACTAGCGGGAACTCCTACGAGCAGTACTTC. It specifies CASSWTSGNSYEQYF. Together with reference TRBV19 and TRBJ2-7, the CDR3 gives the full variable domain: DGGITQSPKYLFRKEGQNVTLSCEQNLNHDAMYWYRQDPGQGLRLIYYSQIVNDFQKGDIAEGYSVSREKKESFPLTVTSAQKNPTAFYLCASSWTSGNSYEQYFGPGTRLTVT.

This clone was detected only once. The CDR3 sequence is CASSQQNSGRPYF. In nucleotides, the CDR3 is TGCGCCAGCAGCCAACAAAATAGCGGGCGCCCTTATTTT. The rearrangement joins TRBV4-3 to TRBJ2-3; TRBD2 matches at 7 bases. Germline CDR1 and CDR2: LGHNA and YSLEER. Germline trimming cut 2 bases from V and 15 bases from J; bases unmatched to any gene: 11. The length of the CDR3 is 13 residues.

The count of this clone is one. The chain recombines TRBV2 with TRBJ1-5; possible D gene TRBD1, 6 bases. Per germline, CDR1 SNHLY and CDR2 FYNNEI. The CDR3 has 15 residues. V lost 5 bases and J lost 3, with 14 bases in between. CDR3 in DNA: TGTGCCAGCAGTCCCCTCGGACAGTACAATCAGCCCCAGCATTTT. Translating it yields CASSPLGQYNQPQHF.

The chain carries TRBV9 and TRBJ1-5, with 7 bases matching TRBD1. CDR1 and CDR2 (germline): SGDLS, YYNGEE. V trimming: 3 bases; J trimming: 0 bases; junction bases outside the gene matches: 3. This CDR3 has 15 residues. The DNA of the CDR3 is TGTGCCAGCAGCGCGGGGACAGTTAGCAATCAGCCCCAGCATTTT. Translation gives CASSAGTVSNQPQHF. The variable domain in full, with the rest retrieved from reference TRBV9 and TRBJ1-5, is DSGVTQTPKHLITATGQRVTLRCSPRSGDLSVYWYQQSLDQGLQFLIQYYNGEERAKGNILERFSAQQFPDLHSELNLSSLELGDSALYFCASSAGTVSNQPQHFGDGTRLSIL.